This TCR beta chain originates from a study of graft-versus-host responses after intestinal transplantation. Overall study: Recipients received multivisceral, liver-intestinal, or isolated intestinal transplants. The whole recipient group had anti-thymocyte globulin induction followed by tacrolimus and steroids for roughly three years. Study results and caveats: Within allografts, high graft-versus-host to host-versus-graft clonal ratios were seen among patients with graft-donor T cell macrochimerism. The authors found GvH clones in recipient marrow, some appearing first in ileum or blood.

Profiling relied on immunoSEQ multiplex PCR, and the TCRdb table lists in-frame clones only, not all of them. This sample has 25,000 to 30,000 clones, with about 92% found just once. Germline trimming cut 4 bases from V and 4 bases from J; bases unmatched to any gene: 6. CDR3 size: 15 residues. Germline CDR1 is SGHVS and CDR2 is FQNEAQ. This clone is a singleton in its sample. What it binds is not known. The receptor's source is a human patient who received an intestinal transplant, so some T cells may come from the graft donor. J is TRBJ1-1 and V is TRBV7-8, with TRBD1 identical over 10 bases. The starting material was PBMCs, obtained approximately 69 days after intestinal transplant. The DNA for the CDR3 is TGTGCCAGCAGCTCGACAGGGGGCTGGGGCACTGAAGCTTTCTTT. Translating gives CASSSTGGWGTEAFF.